This entry is about one T cell receptor (beta chain). Germline V lookup: CDR1 LNHDA, CDR2 SQIVND (reference sequence). CDR3 size: 12 residues. Trimming pared 5 bases from V and 13 bases from J, leaving 17 bases between. Treatment specified: approximately 18 received Ad26.COV2.S at low or high dose, single or two shots; roughly 5 received placebo; per-sample allocation not given. Material that was analyzed had been drawn on day 63 after the first vaccine or placebo injection. An 18-55-year-old adult in Boston served as donor. This sample is drawn from a study of Ad26.COV2.S vaccination and SARS-CoV-2 variants. TCRdb's copy holds only in-frame clones and misses some; the assay was immunoSEQ multiplex PCR. This table holds 350,000 to 550,000 clones, 80% to 90% found once.

This specimen consisted of peripheral blood, obtained in a trial of Ad26.COV2.S vaccine versus placebo. The receptor's source is a person aged 18-60 years who received the Ad26.COV2.S COVID-19 vaccine or a placebo. The chain employs TRBV19 and TRBJ1-2; D gene unclear. CDR3 DNA sequence: TGTGCCAGTAGTCCCCTGGGTCGCTGGCCCACCTTC. Encoded protein: CASSPLGRWPTF.